This T cell receptor (beta chain) was sequenced during a study of blood T cell repertoires in COVID-19. Study context: COVID-19 samples from acute and convalescent phases originated in the United States, Italy and Spain. The analysed material was cDNA or gDNA that came from T cells, B-cell-depleted T cells, or PBMCs.

As processed by the authors: Amplifying reference gene primers gave estimates of nucleated cell counts. Repertoires were generated with immunoSEQ multiplex PCR, while TCRdb's copy carries only in-frame clones and drops some. V and J calls and clone size come straight from that table; D and trimming were deduced from the DNA. The sample includes more than 100,000 clones, about 87% of them seen just once. The sample was peripheral blood. The sequence was obtained from a man aged 50 or older with active COVID-19.

CDR3 sequence: CASSLWQGANYGYTF. Written as DNA, the CDR3 is TGTGCCAGCAGCTTATGGCAGGGGGCTAACTATGGCTACACCTTC. The chain couples TRBV7-9 to TRBJ1-2; 7 nucleotides line up with TRBD1. Germline trimming cut 2 bases from V and 0 bases from J; bases unmatched to any gene: 3. Germline CDR1 and CDR2: SEHNR and FQNEAQ (reference sequence). The CDR3 covers 15 residues.